A selection of T cell receptor beta chains follows, all from one sample in a study of blood T cell repertoires in COVID-19. The repertoire was sequenced with immunoSEQ multiplex PCR; TCRdb's copy has only in-frame clones and lacks some. This table holds a few hundred thousand clones, roughly 80% found once. Material for sequencing was peripheral blood. All receptors come from a woman of 80 years or more with acute or convalescent COVID-19. Each CDR3 is given with its conserved first and last residue. D genes are given only for firm matches. Clone size is stated in some rows and not others, as once, few, many or a class when expanded.

J	size	V	D	DNA	CDR3
TRBJ1-3	.	TRBV28	.	TGTGCCAGCAGTTACCCCGACTCGGTCGGGGGGGGAGTCTCTGGAAACACCATATATTTT	CASSYPDSVGGGVSGNTIYF
TRBJ1-2	.	TRBV21-1	.	TGTGCCGCGCCCCGGGAGGGAAGCTTC	CAAPREGSF
TRBJ1-2	.	TRBV11-1	.	TGTGCCAGCACCCCAGGGGTTGACTTTGGCGGCTACACCTTC	CASTPGVDFGGYTF
TRBJ1-1	.	TRBV10-3	TRBD1	TGTGCCACCCAGGCGGCGGGACAGGGGGCGAGGAACACTGAAGCTTTCTTT	CATQAAGQGARNTEAFF
TRBJ1-4	.	TRBV9	TRBD1	TGTGCCAGCAGCATTATAGGACAGGACGAAAACTCTTGGGATGAAAAACTGTTTTTT	CASSIIGQDENSWDEKLFF
TRBJ2-3	once	TRBV10-3	.	TGTGCCATCAGTAAAGAAGCGCCAGATACGCAGTATTTT	CAISKEAPDTQYF
TRBJ1-3	.	TRBV19	.	TGTGCCAGTAGTATTGTGGGGAGCTCTGGAAACACCATATATTTT	CASSIVGSSGNTIYF
TRBJ1-1	.	TRBV18	.	TGTGCCAGCTCACCGTTACCTCTTTCGGGGACTGAAGCTTTCTTT	CASSPLPLSGTEAFF
TRBJ2-3	.	TRBV12-3/TRBV12-4	.	TGTGCCAGCACCTCCGGGGTCGCAGATACGCAGTATTTT	CASTSGVADTQYF
TRBJ2-7	few	TRBV3-1/TRBV3-2	TRBD1	TGTGCCAGCGTTTACAGGGGAAACGAGCAGTACTTC	CASVYRGNEQYF
TRBJ1-4	.	TRBV11-2	.	TGTGCCAGCAGCCCTCAAACAGGGCCTAATGAAAAACTGTTTTTT	CASSPQTGPNEKLFF
TRBJ2-3	.	TRBV9	.	TGTGCCAGCAGCGCCGAAGTGGGGGGTAGGGCAGATACGCAGTATTTT	CASSAEVGGRADTQYF
TRBJ2-3	.	TRBV15	TRBD2	TGTGCCACCAGCAGACCTAGCGGCCTGGGTGCAGATACGCAGTATTTT	CATSRPSGLGADTQYF
TRBJ2-5	.	TRBV11-3	TRBD2	TGTGCCAGCAGCTTGAATTCGGGTTCTAGCGGTCAAGAGACCCAGTACTTC	CASSLNSGSSGQETQYF
TRBJ2-7	.	TRBV5-1	.	TGCGCCAGCACCCTTGGACATTTATCAACCTACGAGCAGTACTTC	CASTLGHLSTYEQYF
TRBJ1-1	.	TRBV3-1/TRBV3-2	.	TGTGCCAGCAGCCAAAGTTTACAGGGTGCTGAAGCTTTCTTT	CASSQSLQGAEAFF
TRBJ2-5	once	TRBV12-3/TRBV12-4	TRBD1	TGTGCCAGCGCACCAGGGGGTCGAGAGACCCAGTACTTC	CASAPGGRETQYF
TRBJ2-1	.	TRBV2	TRBD2	TGTGCCAGCTGGCGGGAGGCCTACAATGAGCAGTTCTTC	CASWREAYNEQFF
TRBJ1-6	.	TRBV5-1	.	TGCGCCAGCAGCTTGGAAGGGGTCTTCTATAATTCACCCCTCCACTTT	CASSLEGVFYNSPLHF
TRBJ2-1	.	TRBV9	TRBD2	TGTGCCAGCAGCGTTGACGCGGGAGTAGAAAATGAGCAGTTCTTC	CASSVDAGVENEQFF
TRBJ1-2	few	TRBV6-2/TRBV6-3	.	TGTGCCAGCAGTAGGGTTGGACAGAATCCTAACTATGGCTACACCTTC	CASSRVGQNPNYGYTF
TRBJ1-3	.	TRBV11-2	.	TGTGCCAGCAGCGGGGGGTACAGTGGAAACACCATATATTTT	CASSGGYSGNTIYF
TRBJ2-3	.	TRBV2	.	.	CASILAEWDTQYF
TRBJ1-6	.	TRBV5-8	.	TGTGCCAGCAGCTTGGGACAGGAAAATTCACCCCTCCACTTT	CASSLGQENSPLHF
TRBJ2-7	.	TRBV13	.	TGTGCCAGCAGCGGGGGCGCCAGCTCCTACGAGCAGTACTTC	CASSGGASSYEQYF
TRBJ2-2	.	TRBV11-3	TRBD2	TGTGCCAGCTTACCCAGCGGGGGTCACACCGGGGAGCTGTTTTTT	CASLPSGGHTGELFF
TRBJ1-2	.	TRBV25-1	TRBD1	TGTGCCAGCAAATGGAACAGGGGGAACGGCTACACCTTC	CASKWNRGNGYTF
TRBJ2-5	.	TRBV30	.	TGTGCCTGGAACCGCGCGGGGGCTGGCGAGACCCAGTACTTC	CAWNRAGAGETQYF
TRBJ2-7	.	TRBV5-6	.	TGTGCCAGCAGTCAGAGGCCCTTCGGGGAGCAGTACTTC	CASSQRPFGEQYF
TRBJ2-2	.	TRBV7-8	TRBD1	TGTGCCAGCAGCACAAACAGACAGGGGGCCGGGGAGCTGTTTTTT	CASSTNRQGAGELFF
TRBJ1-1	.	TRBV2	TRBD1	TGTGCCAGCAGCGCTGGGACAGGGAGGAACACTGAAGCTTTCTTT	CASSAGTGRNTEAFF
TRBJ2-3	.	TRBV27	.	TGTGCCAGCAGTTTAGGCCGAAGCACAGATACGCAGTATTTT	CASSLGRSTDTQYF
TRBJ2-5	once	TRBV6-5	.	TGTGCCAGCAGTCCCCCATCTAGCTTCCGGGAGACCCAGTACTTC	CASSPPSSFRETQYF
TRBJ1-2	.	TRBV4-3	.	TGCGCCAGCAGCCAAGATCCTCGGGGGAGGTATGGCTACACCTTC	CASSQDPRGRYGYTF
TRBJ2-6	.	TRBV27	TRBD1	TGTGCCAGCAGTGCCCGGGACAGGGAGTGGTGGGGGGCCAACGTCCTGACTTTC	CASSARDREWWGANVLTF
TRBJ2-7	.	TRBV7-8	.	TGTGCCAGCGGCAAGGGGGACAAGGCTTACTTTAGGCACTTC	CASGKGDKAYFRHF
TRBJ2-2	.	TRBV6-2/TRBV6-3	TRBD2	TGTGCCAGCAGTTTTGGACTAGCGGGGCTCCCCGGGGAGCTGTTTTTT	CASSFGLAGLPGELFF
TRBJ1-1	few	TRBV18	.	TGTGCCAGCTCACCACCATCCGGGTGGACTGAAGCTTTCTTT	CASSPPSGWTEAFF
TRBJ2-2	.	TRBV19	.	TGTGCCAGTAGTAGCCCAGCGGAGATCACCGGGGAGCTGTTTTTT	CASSSPAEITGELFF
TRBJ1-2	.	TRBV5-1	.	TGCGCCAGCAGCTTGGGGAGGGAGCGCTATGGCTACACCTTC	CASSLGRERYGYTF
TRBJ2-5	few	TRBV7-2	TRBD2	TGTGCCAGCAGCTTAGCAGGACTAGAAGAGACCCAGTACTTC	CASSLAGLEETQYF
TRBJ1-1	.	TRBV19	.	TGTGCCAGTAGTATGCCGGGAGAATGGACTGAAGCTTTCTTT	CASSMPGEWTEAFF
TRBJ2-7	few	TRBV7-2	TRBD2	TGTGCCAGCAGCTCCCGGGCGGGGGGCTCCTACGAGCAGTACTTC	CASSSRAGGSYEQYF
TRBJ2-1	.	TRBV6-4	.	TGTGCCAGAAGCGCGGGAAGGTCCCCTGAGCAGTTCTTC	CARSAGRSPEQFF
TRBJ2-2	.	TRBV6-1	.	TGTGCCAGCAGTGATGGGCAGGGGTACGGGGAGCTGTTTTTT	CASSDGQGYGELFF
TRBJ1-6	.	TRBV30	.	TGTGCCTGGGATCCAGGGGCTAGTTCACCCCTCCACTTT	CAWDPGASSPLHF